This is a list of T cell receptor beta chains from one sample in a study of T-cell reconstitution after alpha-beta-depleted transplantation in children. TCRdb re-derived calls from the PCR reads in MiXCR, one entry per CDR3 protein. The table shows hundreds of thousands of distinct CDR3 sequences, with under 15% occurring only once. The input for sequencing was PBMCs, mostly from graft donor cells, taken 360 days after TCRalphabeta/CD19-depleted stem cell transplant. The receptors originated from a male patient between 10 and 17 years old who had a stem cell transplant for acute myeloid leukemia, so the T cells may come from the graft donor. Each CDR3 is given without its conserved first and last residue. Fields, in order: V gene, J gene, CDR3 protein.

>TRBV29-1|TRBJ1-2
SVEWTNYGYT
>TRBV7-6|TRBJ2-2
ASRDLYSGAGELF
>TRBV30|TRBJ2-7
AWAPGAYEQY
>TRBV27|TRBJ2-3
ASSLRYPDTQY
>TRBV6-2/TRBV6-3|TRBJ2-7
ASGFECGEQY
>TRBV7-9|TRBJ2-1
ASAPSYNEQF
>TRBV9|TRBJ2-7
ASSVEAGPYEQY
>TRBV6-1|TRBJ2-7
ASSAGDTAYEQY
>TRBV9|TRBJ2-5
ASSVGLAGDTQETQY
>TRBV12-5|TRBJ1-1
ASGLVGQGPNTEAF
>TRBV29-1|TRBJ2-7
SVVTAYEQY
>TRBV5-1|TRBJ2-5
ASSRDQETQY
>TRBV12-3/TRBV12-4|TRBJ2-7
ASSPPSPRDVWEQY
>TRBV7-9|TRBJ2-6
ASSPFGRESGANVLT
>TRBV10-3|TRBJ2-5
AIGLAGVGQETQY
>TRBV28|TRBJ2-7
ASSIPGTSYEQY
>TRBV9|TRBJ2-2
ASSVGAGTFTTGELF
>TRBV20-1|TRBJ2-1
SAPGSSSYNEQF
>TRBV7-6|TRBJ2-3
ASSPRTGRGIGYTDTQY
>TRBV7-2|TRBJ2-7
ASSLGARLVHEQY
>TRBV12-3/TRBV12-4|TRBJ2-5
ASRTNRGLRTSGRISETQY
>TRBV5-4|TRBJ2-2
ASSSDGRNTGELF
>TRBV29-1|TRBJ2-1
SVSGLAGGNEQF
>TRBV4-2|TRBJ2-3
ASSQGLAGQGRKPDTQY
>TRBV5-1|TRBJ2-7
ASSLRVTGSSYEQY
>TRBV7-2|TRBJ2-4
ASSSGQRNIQY
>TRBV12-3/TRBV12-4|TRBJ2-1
ASSWAGLLAGYNEQF
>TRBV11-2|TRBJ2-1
ASSLRTSGPSSYNEQF
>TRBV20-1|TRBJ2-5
SASWPAGKETQY
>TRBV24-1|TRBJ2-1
ATSDYVTGRPYNEQF
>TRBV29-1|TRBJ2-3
SVDEPYTDTQY
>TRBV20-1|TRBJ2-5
SASPGQETQY
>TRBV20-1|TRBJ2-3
SASATWGVSNTDTQY
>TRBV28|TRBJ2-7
ASIGGTETYEQY
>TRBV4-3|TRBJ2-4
ASSQVGGDNIQY
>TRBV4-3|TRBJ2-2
ASSQDHPGQGRTGELF
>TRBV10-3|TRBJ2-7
AISESTWLYEQY
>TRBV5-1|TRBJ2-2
ASSFSGPRGLGELF
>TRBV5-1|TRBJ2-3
ASSGTSGFFTDTQY
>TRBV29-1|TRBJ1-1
GVATGGALNTEAF
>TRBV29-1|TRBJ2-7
SVDQGRPYEQY
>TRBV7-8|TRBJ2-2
ASSGWTGENTGELF
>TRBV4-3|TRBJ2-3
ASSQSGFFTDTQY
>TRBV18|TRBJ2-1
ASSPPPRNEQF
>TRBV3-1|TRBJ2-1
ASSWDWVDEQF
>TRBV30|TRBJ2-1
AWSVQVRRGGDNEQF
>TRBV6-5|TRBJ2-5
ASSYEGQETQY
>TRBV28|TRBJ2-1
ASSLDSGIFNEQF
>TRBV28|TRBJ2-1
ASSLWNSGRNEQF